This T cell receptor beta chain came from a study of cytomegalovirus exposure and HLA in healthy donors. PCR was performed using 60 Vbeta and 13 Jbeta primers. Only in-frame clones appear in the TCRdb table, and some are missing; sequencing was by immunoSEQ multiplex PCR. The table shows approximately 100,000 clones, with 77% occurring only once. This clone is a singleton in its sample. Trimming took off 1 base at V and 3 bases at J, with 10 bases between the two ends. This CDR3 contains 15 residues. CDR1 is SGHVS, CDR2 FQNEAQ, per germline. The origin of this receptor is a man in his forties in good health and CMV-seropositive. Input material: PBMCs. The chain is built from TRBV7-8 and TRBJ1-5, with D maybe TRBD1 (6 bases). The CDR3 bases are TGTGCCAGCAGCTTAGACGGACAGATCAATCAGCCCCAGCATTTT. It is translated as CASSLDGQINQPQHF.